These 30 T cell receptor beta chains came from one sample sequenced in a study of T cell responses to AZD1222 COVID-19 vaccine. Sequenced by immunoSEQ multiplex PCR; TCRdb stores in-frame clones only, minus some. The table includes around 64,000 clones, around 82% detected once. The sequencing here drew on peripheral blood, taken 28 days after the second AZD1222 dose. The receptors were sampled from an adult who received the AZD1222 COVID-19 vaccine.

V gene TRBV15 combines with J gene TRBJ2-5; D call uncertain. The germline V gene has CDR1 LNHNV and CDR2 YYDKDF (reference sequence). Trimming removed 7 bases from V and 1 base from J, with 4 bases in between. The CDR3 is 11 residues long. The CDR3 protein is CATTGQETQYF. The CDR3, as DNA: TGTGCCACCACAGGCCAAGAGACCCAGTACTTC.

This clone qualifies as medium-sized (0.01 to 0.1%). Here the CDR3 reads CASSRGGINSPLHF. CDR3 bases: TGTGCCAGCAGTCGCGGCGGGATTAATTCACCCCTCCACTTT. The chain uses TRBV3-1 (or the pseudogene TRBV3-2) and TRBJ1-6, with D hard to call. The CDR3 consists of 14 residues. Trimming left V 6 bases short and J 6 bases short, with 12 bases between. The germline V gene has CDR1 LGHDT and CDR2 YNNKEL (reference sequence).

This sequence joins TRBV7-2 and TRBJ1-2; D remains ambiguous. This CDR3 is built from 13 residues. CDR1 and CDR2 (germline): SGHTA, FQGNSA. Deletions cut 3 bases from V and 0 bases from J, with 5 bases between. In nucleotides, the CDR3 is TGTGCCAGCAGCTTTGGGACTAACTATGGCTACACCTTC. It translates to CASSFGTNYGYTF.

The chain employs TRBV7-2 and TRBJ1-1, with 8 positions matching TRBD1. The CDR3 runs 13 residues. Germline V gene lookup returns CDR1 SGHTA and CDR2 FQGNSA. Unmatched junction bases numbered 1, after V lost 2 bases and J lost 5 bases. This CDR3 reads CASSLRTGTEAFF. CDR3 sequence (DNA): TGTGCCAGCAGCTTAAGGACAGGGACTGAAGCTTTCTTT.

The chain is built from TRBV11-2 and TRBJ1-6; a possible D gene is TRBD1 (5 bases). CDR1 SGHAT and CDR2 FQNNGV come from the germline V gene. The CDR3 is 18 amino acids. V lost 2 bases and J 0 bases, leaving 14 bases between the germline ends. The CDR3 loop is CASSLQGSGASYNSPLHF. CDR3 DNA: TGTGCCAGCAGCTTACAGGGTAGCGGGGCCTCCTATAATTCACCCCTCCACTTT. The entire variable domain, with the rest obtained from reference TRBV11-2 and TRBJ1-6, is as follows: EAGVAQSPRYKIIEKRQSVAFWCNPISGHATLYWYQQILGQGPKLLIQFQNNGVVDDSQLPKDRFSAERLKGVDSTLKIQPAKLEDSAVYLCASSLQGSGASYNSPLHFGNGTRLTVT.

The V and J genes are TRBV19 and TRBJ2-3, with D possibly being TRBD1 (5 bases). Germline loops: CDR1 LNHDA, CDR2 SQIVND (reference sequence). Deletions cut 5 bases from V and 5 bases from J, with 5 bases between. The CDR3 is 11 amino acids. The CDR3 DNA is TGTGCCAGTAGTCAGGGAGATACGCAGTATTTT. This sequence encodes CASSQGDTQYF.

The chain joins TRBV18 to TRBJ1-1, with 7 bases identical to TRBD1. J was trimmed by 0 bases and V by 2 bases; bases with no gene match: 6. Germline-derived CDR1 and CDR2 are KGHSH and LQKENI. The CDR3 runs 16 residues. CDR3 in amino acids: CASSPMGQIMNTEAFF. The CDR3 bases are TGTGCCAGCTCACCAATGGGACAGATCATGAACACTGAAGCTTTCTTT.

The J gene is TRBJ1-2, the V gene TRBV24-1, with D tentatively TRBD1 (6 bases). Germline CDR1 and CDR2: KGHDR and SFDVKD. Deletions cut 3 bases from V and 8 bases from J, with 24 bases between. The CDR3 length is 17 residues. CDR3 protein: CATSDPALDRTSGGYTF. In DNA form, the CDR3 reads TGTGCCACCAGTGATCCGGCCCTCGACAGGACCTCTGGGGGCTACACCTTC.

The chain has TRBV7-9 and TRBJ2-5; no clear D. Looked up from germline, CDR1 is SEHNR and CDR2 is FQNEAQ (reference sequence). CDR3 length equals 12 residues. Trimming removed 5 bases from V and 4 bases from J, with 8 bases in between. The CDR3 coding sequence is TGTGCCAGCAGCCGCGTCGGAGAGACCCAGTACTTC. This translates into CASSRVGETQYF.

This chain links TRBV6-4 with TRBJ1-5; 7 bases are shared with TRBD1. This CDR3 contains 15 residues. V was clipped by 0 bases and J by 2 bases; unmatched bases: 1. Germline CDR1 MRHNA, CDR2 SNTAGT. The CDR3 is CASSDSGGRNQPQHF. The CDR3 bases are TGTGCCAGCAGTGACTCAGGGGGCCGCAATCAGCCCCAGCATTTT.

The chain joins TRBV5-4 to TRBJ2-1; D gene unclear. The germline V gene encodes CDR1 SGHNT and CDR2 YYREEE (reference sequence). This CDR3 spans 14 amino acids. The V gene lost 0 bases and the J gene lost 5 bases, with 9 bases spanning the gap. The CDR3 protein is CASSLDYLNNEQFF. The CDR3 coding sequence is TGTGCCAGCAGCTTGGACTATCTTAACAATGAGCAGTTCTTC.

The CDR3 DNA sequence: TGTGCCAGCAGCCGTTCTAGCGGCCATAGCACAGATACGCAGTATTTT. It yields the protein CASSRSSGHSTDTQYF. V usage is TRBV7-6 and J usage is TRBJ2-3; 7 nucleotides line up with TRBD2. Trimming took 5 bases from V and 0 from J; bases not matched to a gene: 8. The CDR3 runs to 16 residues. Germline CDR1 reads SGHVS; CDR2 reads FNYEAQ.

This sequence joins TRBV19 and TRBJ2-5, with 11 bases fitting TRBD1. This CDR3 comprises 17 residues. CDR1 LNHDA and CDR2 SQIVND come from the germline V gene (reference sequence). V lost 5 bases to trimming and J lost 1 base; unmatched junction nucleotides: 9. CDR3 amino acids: CASSALRDRGFQETQYF. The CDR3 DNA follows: TGTGCCAGTAGTGCACTCCGGGACAGGGGGTTCCAAGAGACCCAGTACTTC.

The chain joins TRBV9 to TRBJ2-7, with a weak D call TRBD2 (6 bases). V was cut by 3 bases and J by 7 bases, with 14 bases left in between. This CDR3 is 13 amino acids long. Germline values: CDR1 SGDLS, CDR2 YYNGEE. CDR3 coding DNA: TGTGCCAGCAGCGACACAGGAGGAGGGGAGCAGTACTTC. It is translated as CASSDTGGGEQYF.

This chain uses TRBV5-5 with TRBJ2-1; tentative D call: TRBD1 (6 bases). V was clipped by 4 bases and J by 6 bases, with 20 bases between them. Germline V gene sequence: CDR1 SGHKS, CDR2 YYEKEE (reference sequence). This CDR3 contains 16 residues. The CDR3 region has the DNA TGTGCCAGCAGCGGCACCCCGGGGTGGGGGCGCAATGAGCAGTTCTTC. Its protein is CASSGTPGWGRNEQFF.

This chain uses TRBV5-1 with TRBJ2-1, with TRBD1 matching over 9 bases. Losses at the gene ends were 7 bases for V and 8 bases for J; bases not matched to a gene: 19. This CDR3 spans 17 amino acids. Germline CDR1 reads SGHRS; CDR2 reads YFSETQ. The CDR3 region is CASGRGQGGLGVHEQFF. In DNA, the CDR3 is TGCGCCAGCGGCCGGGGACAGGGCGGACTAGGGGTCCATGAGCAGTTCTTC. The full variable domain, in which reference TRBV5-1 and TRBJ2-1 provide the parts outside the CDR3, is KAGVTQTPRYLIKTRGQQVTLSCSPISGHRSVSWYQQTPGQGLQFLFEYFSETQRNKGNFPGRFSGRQFSNSRSEMNVSTLELGDSALYLCASGRGQGGLGVHEQFFGPGTRLTVL.

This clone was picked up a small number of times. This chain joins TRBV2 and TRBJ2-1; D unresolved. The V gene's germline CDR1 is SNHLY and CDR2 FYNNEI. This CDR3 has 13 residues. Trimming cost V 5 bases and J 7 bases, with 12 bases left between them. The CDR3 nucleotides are TGTGCCAGCAGTACGACCGGACGGAATGAGCAGTTCTTC. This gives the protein CASSTTGRNEQFF.

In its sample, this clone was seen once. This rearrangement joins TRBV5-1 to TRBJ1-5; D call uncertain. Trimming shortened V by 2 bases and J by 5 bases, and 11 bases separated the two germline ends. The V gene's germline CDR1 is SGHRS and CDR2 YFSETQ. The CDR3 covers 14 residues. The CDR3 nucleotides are TGCGCCAGCAGCTTTTCCCCTTCGGATCAGCCCCAGCATTTT. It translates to CASSFSPSDQPQHF.

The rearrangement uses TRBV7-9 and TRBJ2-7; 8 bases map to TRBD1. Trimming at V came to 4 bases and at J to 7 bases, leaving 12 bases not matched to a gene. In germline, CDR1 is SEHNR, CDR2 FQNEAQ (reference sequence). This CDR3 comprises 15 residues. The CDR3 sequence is CASSSPGDRGAEQYF. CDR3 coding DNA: TGTGCCAGCAGCTCCCCAGGAGACAGGGGTGCGGAGCAGTACTTC.

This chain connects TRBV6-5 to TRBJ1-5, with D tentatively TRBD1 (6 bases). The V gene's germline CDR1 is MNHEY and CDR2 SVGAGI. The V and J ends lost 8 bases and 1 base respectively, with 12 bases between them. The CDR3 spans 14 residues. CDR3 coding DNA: TGTGCCAGCCGGGGGGGCGCGAGCAATCAGCCCCAGCATTTT. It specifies CASRGGASNQPQHF.

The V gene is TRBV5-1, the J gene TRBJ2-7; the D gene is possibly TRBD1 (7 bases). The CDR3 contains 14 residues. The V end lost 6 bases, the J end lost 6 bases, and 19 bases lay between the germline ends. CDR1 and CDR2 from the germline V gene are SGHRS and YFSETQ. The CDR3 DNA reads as TGCGCCAGCACCCGGGACAGTGGGACTCGCGAGCAGTACTTC. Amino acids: CASTRDSGTREQYF.

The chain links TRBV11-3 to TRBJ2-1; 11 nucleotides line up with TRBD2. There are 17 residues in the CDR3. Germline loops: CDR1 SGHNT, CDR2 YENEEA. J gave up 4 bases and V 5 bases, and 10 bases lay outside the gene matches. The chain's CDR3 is CASSPRLAGTGYNEQFF. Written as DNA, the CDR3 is TGTGCCAGCAGCCCAAGACTAGCGGGGACCGGGTACAATGAGCAGTTCTTC.

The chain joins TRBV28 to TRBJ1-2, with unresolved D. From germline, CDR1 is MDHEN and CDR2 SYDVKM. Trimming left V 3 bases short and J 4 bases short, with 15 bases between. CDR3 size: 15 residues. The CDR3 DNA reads TGTGCCAGCAGTTTGGCCGCGGGTGGGTTCTATGGCTACACCTTC. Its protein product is CASSLAAGGFYGYTF.

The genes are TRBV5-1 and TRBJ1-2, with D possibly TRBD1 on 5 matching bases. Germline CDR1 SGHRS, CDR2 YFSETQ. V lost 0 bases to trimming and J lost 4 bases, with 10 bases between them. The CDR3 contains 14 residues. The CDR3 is CASSLDAGSYGYTF. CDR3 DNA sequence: TGCGCCAGCAGCTTGGATGCAGGGTCCTATGGCTACACCTTC.

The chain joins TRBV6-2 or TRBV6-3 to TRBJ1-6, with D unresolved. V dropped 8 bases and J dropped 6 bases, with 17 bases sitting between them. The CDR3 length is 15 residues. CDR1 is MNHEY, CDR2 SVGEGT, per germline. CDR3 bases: TGTGCCAGCGGTTCTAGAGGAGACTTTAATTCACCCCTCCACTTT. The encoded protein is CASGSRGDFNSPLHF.

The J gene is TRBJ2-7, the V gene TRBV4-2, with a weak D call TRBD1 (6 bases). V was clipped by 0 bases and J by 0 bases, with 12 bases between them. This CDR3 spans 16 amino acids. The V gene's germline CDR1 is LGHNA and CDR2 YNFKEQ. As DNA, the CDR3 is TGTGCCAGCAGCCAAGATCCAGGGGCGAACTCCTACGAGCAGTACTTC. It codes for CASSQDPGANSYEQYF.

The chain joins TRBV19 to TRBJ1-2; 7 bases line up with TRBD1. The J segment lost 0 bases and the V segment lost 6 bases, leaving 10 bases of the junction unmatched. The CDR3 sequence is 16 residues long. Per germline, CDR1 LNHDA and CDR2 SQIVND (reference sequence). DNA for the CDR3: TGTGCCAGTAGCCTTGGACAGGACCCGGCTAACTATGGCTACACCTTC. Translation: CASSLGQDPANYGYTF.

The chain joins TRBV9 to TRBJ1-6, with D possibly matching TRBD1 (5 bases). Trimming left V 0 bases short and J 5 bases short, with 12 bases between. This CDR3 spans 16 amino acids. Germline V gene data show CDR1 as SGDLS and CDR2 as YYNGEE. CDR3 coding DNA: TGTGCCAGCAGCGTAGATGGGGGATCAAATAATTCACCCCTCCACTTT. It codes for CASSVDGGSNNSPLHF.

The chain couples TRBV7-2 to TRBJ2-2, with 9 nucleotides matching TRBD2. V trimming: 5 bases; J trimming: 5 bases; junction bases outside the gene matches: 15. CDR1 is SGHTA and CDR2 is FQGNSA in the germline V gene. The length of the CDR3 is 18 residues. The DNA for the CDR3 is TGTGCCAGCAGCCCCCGGGTACGGCGGGGGGGCCGGACCGGGGAGCTGTTTTTT. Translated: CASSPRVRRGGRTGELFF.

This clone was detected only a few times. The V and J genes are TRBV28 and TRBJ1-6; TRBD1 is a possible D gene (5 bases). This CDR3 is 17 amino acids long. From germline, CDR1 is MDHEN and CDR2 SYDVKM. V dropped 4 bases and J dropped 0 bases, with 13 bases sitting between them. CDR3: CASSSQAGSSYNSPLHF. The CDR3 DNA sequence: TGTGCCAGCAGTTCTCAGGCAGGGAGCTCCTATAATTCACCCCTCCACTTT.